This T cell receptor beta chain was retrieved from a study of T-cell memory formation after mild COVID-19. Study-wide background: The TCR clusters were mostly specific to one donor. Study findings and constraints: Clones shrinking from day 15 to 85 showed even CD4/CD8 mixes; later expanders tilted CD4+. Contracting CD8+ clones were enriched in EMRA, CD4+ mainly in CM and EM.

In its sample, this clonotype was seen a few times. Antigen specificity is unknown. CDR1 is MNHEY and CDR2 is SMNVEV in the germline V gene (reference sequence). This CDR3 has 11 residues. V gave up 4 bases and J gave up 8 bases, with 8 bases separating them. Constant-segment primers were used for 5'RACE, and the resulting TCR alpha and TCR beta cDNA libraries carried sample barcodes and UMIs. TCRdb re-derived calls from the 5' RACE reads in MiXCR, one entry per CDR3 protein. The sample holds some 150,000 distinct CDR3 sequences, roughly 6.2% seen once. The V gene is TRBV27, the J gene TRBJ1-2; D remains unclear. The sample was PBMCs or a T cell subset sorted from them (not recorded which). This receptor was identified in an adult woman who had mild COVID-19 (a few samples of this study predate the infection). Cell type and time point are not known. This CDR3 is CASSSGFGYTF. CDR3 in DNA: TGTGCCAGCAGTTCAGGCTTCGGCTACACCTTC.